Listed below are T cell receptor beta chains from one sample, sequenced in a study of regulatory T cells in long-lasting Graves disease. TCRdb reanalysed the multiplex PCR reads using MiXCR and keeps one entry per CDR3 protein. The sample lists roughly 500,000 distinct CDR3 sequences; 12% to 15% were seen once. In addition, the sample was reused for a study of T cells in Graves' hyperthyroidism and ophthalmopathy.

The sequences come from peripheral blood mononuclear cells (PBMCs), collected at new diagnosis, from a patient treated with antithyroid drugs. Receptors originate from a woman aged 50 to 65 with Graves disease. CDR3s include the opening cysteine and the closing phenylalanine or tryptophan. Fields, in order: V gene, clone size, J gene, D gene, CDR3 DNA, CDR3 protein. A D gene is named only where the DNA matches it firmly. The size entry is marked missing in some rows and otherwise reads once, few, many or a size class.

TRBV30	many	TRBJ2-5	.	TGTGCCTGGAGTCTAGCGACGGAGACCCAGTACTTC	CAWSLATETQYF
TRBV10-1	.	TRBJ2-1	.	TGCGCCAGCAGTGAGTCCGGGACGGAGTACAATGAGCAGTTCTTC	CASSESGTEYNEQFF
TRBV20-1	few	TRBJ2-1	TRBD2	TGCAGTGCTAACACCGGGACGCTGACTAGCGGGAGGGTTTATGAGCAGTTCTTC	CSANTGTLTSGRVYEQFF
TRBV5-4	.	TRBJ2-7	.	TGTGCCAGCAGCTTCGATGCGAACGAGCAGTACTTC	CASSFDANEQYF
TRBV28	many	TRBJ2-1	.	TGTGCCAGCAGCGATCCTAGCGTGCTTCAGAATGAGCAGTTCTTC	CASSDPSVLQNEQFF
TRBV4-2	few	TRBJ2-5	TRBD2	TGTGCCAGCAGCCAAGCGGGGGGGATGCTCCAAGAGACCCAGTACTTC	CASSQAGGMLQETQYF
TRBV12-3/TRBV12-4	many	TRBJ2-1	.	TGTGCCAGCAGTTCATACCCAGAGCAGTTCTTC	CASSSYPEQFF
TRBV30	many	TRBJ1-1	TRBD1	TGTGCCTGGAGTCCGGGGACAGCGAACACTGAAGCTTTCTTT	CAWSPGTANTEAFF
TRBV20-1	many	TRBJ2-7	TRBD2	TGCAGTGCTAGAGTGGCTAGCGGATACTACGAGCAGTACTTC	CSARVASGYYEQYF
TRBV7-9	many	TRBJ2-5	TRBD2	TGTGCCAGCAGCTTACGTATTGCGGGAGTTGAGACCCAGTACTTC	CASSLRIAGVETQYF
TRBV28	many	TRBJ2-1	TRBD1	TGTGCCAGCAGTGGATCCGGGACAGGGGCTAACAATGAGCAGTTCTTC	CASSGSGTGANNEQFF
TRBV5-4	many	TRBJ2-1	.	TGTGCCAGCAGCTTGGCATCCGGACAGTCTTACAATGAGCAGTTCTTC	CASSLASGQSYNEQFF
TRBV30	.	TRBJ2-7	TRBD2	TGTGCCTGGAGTATAGGGACTAGCGGGAGTAGCGAGCAGTACTTC	CAWSIGTSGSSEQYF
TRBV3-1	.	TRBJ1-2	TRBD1	TGTGCCAGCAGCCCCCGGGACAGGGGAGGTGGCTACACCTTC	CASSPRDRGGGYTF
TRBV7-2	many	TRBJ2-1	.	TGTGCCAGCAGCTTAGGTGCTGTGAACTACAATGAGCAGTTCTTC	CASSLGAVNYNEQFF
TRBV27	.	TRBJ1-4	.	TGTGCCAGCAGTCATAACCGGGCCTCGGGTGAAAAACTGTTTTTT	CASSHNRASGEKLFF
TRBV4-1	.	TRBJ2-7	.	TGCGCCAGCACTAGGGGGGACGAGCAGTACTTC	CASTRGDEQYF
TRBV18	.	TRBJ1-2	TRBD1	TGTGCCAGCTCGCGACAGGGGCTCTATGGCTACACCTTC	CASSRQGLYGYTF
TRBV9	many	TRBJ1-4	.	TGTGCCAGCAGCCCCTTTGCGACTAATGAAAAACTGTTTTTT	CASSPFATNEKLFF
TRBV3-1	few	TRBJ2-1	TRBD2	TGTGCCAGCAGCCAAGGAGCGGGACTCCACAATGAGCAGTTCTTC	CASSQGAGLHNEQFF
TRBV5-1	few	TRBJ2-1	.	TGCGCCAGCAGCTTGGACGGGGACAATGAGCAGTTCTTC	CASSLDGDNEQFF
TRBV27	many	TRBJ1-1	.	TGTGCCAGCAGACAGGGAGATCTTGGAGCTTTCTTT	CASRQGDLGAFF
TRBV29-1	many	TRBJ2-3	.	TGCAGCGGGGGGGCAGATACGCAGTATTTT	CSGGADTQYF
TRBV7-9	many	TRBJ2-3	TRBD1	TGTGCCAGCAGCTTAGTCTGGGCCAGGGGGCCTAGCACAGATACGCAGTATTTT	CASSLVWARGPSTDTQYF
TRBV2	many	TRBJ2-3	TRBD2	TGTGCCAGCAGAACGGAGCGGGAATCAGATACGCAGTATTTT	CASRTERESDTQYF
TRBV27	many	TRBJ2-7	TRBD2	TGTGCCAGCAGTAGACTAGCGGGAGTATACGAGCAGTACTTC	CASSRLAGVYEQYF
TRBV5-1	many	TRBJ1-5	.	TGCGCCAGCAGCTTGTCGGCGGATAGCAATCAGCCCCAGCATTTT	CASSLSADSNQPQHF
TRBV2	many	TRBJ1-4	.	TGTGCCAGCATGAGAACAACTAATGAAAAACTGTTTTTT	CASMRTTNEKLFF
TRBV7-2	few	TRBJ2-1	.	TGTGCCAGCAGCTTAAGGGGGACGACCTACAATGAGCAGTTCTTC	CASSLRGTTYNEQFF
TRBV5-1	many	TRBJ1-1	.	TGCGCCAGCAGATTCGACAAGAACACTGAAGCTTTCTTT	CASRFDKNTEAFF
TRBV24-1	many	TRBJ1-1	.	TGTGCCACCAGTGGCGTGAACACTGAAGCTTTCTTT	CATSGVNTEAFF
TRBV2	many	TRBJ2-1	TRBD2	TGTGCCAGCAGAGAACTAGCGGGAGCGTACAATGAGCAGTTCTTC	CASRELAGAYNEQFF
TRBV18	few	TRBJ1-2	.	TGTGCCAGCTCACCGTTGGGGGATAACTATGGCTACACCTTC	CASSPLGDNYGYTF
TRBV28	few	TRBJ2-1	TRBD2	TGTGCCAGCAGTCGTCCGACTAGCGGTTCCTACAATGAGCAGTTCTTC	CASSRPTSGSYNEQFF
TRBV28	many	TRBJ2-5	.	TGTGCCAGCCTTGAGAGGGCACCGGCGGAGACCCAGTACTTC	CASLERAPAETQYF
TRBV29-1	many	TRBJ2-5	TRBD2	TGCAGCGTTGGATCTCCGGGAGGGCCGGAGGTGACCCAGTACTTC	CSVGSPGGPEVTQYF
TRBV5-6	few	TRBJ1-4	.	TGTGCCAGCAGCTTGGTGGCAGCCGCAACTAATGAAAAACTGTTTTTT	CASSLVAAATNEKLFF
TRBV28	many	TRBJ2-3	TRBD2	TGTGCCAGCCAAGCGGGAGGGCAGGAAGATACGCAGTATTTT	CASQAGGQEDTQYF
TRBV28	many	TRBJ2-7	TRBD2	TGTGCCAGCAGTTCCGTTGCGGGAGGGAGCTACGAGCAGTACTTC	CASSSVAGGSYEQYF
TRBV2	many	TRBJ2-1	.	TGTGCCAGCAGTGAAGAAGGCCGGGAGCAGTTCTTC	CASSEEGREQFF
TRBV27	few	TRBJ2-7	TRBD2	TGTGCCAGCAGTTTAGCGAGCGGGGCGACCTACGAGCGGTACTTC	CASSLASGATYERYF
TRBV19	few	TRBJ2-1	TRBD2	TGTGCCAGTAGTAAAAGTTCTAGCGGGACCTCCTACAATGAGCAGTTCTTC	CASSKSSSGTSYNEQFF
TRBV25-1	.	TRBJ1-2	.	TGTGCCAGCAGTGATTCGACCGATCTTGGCTACACCTTC	CASSDSTDLGYTF
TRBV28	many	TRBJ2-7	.	TGTGCCAGCAGTCCCTACTCAACCCGTGAGCAGTACTTC	CASSPYSTREQYF